A single TCR beta chain is shown here with its context. Its antigen is currently unknown. These data belong to a study of T cells expressing NK-cell markers. Whole-study context: Among eight sequenced donors, seven carried HCMV seropositivity while one was seronegative. Study results and caveats: Whether expanded NKG2C+ T cell clones were HCMV specific stayed uncertain.

The CDR3 has 14 residues. Germline V gene lookup returns CDR1 SGHRS and CDR2 YFSETQ. Making the TCR beta cDNA relied on 5'RACE template switching with UMIs. TCRdb reprocessed the 5' RACE reads and reports one entry per CDR3 protein, with no DNA. The repertoire table contains about 380,000 distinct CDR3 sequences. The receptor comes from a man aged 18-69 years in good health. This sequence joins TRBV5-1 and TRBJ2-3. The sample taken for sequencing was blood T cells: a sorted CD56 or NKG2C T cell subset, CD4+ or CD8+ T cells, or bulk PBMC T cells (not recorded which). The chain's CDR3 is CASSLDGYTDTQYF.